This T cell receptor beta chain is from a study of shared clonotypes between healthy human individuals. Study observations and caveats: Sampling included only blood; tissue repertoires likely differ.

The germline CDR1 and CDR2 sequences are MNHEY and SMNVEV (reference sequence). V shed 2 bases and J shed 4 bases, with 8 bases lying between them. The CDR3 is made up of 13 amino acids. Researchers divided each subset's genomic DNA evenly across several immunoSEQ plates. Assay used: immunoSEQ multiplex PCR; TCRdb lists only in-frame clones, some missing. Of 2,500,000 or so clones in the sample, more than 80% were seen once. A note on this clone: Its cognate antigen is unknown. This specimen includes other DNA sequences encoding the same CDR3.

Division of CD4+ cells produced a CD45RA+ naive subset and a CD45RA-negative memory subset. This sequence joins TRBV27 and TRBJ2-5; TRBD1 might be the D (5 bases). The sample comprised naive CD4+ T cells sorted from blood. Indicated subset: CD45RA+ positively selected. The TCR originated in a man aged 18 to 30 in good health. CDR3: CASSLQGRETQYF. The CDR3 DNA is TGTGCCAGCAGTTTACAGGGTCGAGAGACCCAGTACTTC.